This T cell receptor (beta chain) derives from a study of post-analysis software for immune sequencing data. The CDR3 spans 14 residues. V trimming: 5 bases; J trimming: 4 bases; junction bases outside the gene matches: 5. CDR1 is SGHTA, CDR2 FQGNSA, per germline. Presence of unique molecular identifiers characterized the TCR beta cDNA libraries. TCRdb analysed the PCR reads with MiXCR anew, one entry per CDR3 protein. This table holds 160,000 or so distinct CDR3 sequences, roughly 34% found once. The chain carries TRBV7-2 and TRBJ2-5, with 9 bases aligning to TRBD1. Here the sequenced sample was blood, taken after autologous hematopoietic stem cell transplantation. The source of this sequence is a girl between 5 and 17 years old with multiple sclerosis. The CDR3: CASSPQGAGETQYF. In DNA, the CDR3 is TGTGCCAGCAGCCCACAGGGGGCCGGAGAGACCCAGTACTTC.